Listed below are T cell receptor beta chains from one sample, sequenced in a study of shared clonotypes between healthy human individuals. Assay used: immunoSEQ multiplex PCR; TCRdb lists only in-frame clones, some missing. The sample has about 610,000 clones; 95% to 97% are singletons. The sequencing input was naive CD8+ T cells sorted from blood. The source is a woman in her 30s in good health. The CDR3 runs from the conserved cysteine through the conserved F or W. D genes are given only for firm matches. Expanded clones get a size class; other rows say once, few or many, or leave the size out.

v_call	j_call	clone_size	d_call	cdr3_aa	cdr3_nt
TRBV14	TRBJ1-3	-	-	CASSQDPGNTIYF	TGTGCCAGTAGCCAAGACCCTGGAAACACCATATATTTT
TRBV16	TRBJ1-1	-	-	CASSHKGTNTEAFF	TGTGCCAGCAGCCATAAGGGTACGAACACTGAAGCTTTCTTT
TRBV27	TRBJ2-7	-	TRBD1	CASMHGQGFHEQYF	TGTGCCAGCATGCATGGACAGGGATTCCACGAGCAGTACTTC
TRBV28	TRBJ2-7	-	TRBD1	CASSLSQGVNEQYF	TGTGCCAGCAGTTTGTCCCAGGGGGTGAACGAGCAGTACTTC
TRBV27	TRBJ2-7	once	-	CASTPGGGTYYEQYF	TGTGCCAGCACCCCGGGGGGCGGGACCTATTACGAGCAGTACTTC
TRBV7-9	TRBJ1-2	-	-	CASSRAMYAWSYYGYTF	TGTGCCAGCAGCCGGGCTATGTATGCATGGTCCTACTATGGCTACACCTTC
TRBV19	TRBJ2-3	-	-	CASSIDWTDTQYF	TGTGCCAGTAGTATAGATTGGACGGATACGCAGTATTTT
TRBV28	TRBJ2-7	-	-	CASSFYLRQAHYEQYF	TGTGCCAGCAGTTTTTACCTACGACAAGCTCACTACGAGCAGTACTTC
TRBV27	TRBJ1-1	-	TRBD1	CASKQGGTEAFF	TGTGCCAGCAAACAGGGGGGGACTGAAGCTTTCTTT
TRBV7-9	TRBJ1-1	-	-	CASSLSLGNTEAFF	TGTGCCAGCAGCTTATCTCTGGGGAACACTGAAGCTTTCTTT
TRBV7-9	TRBJ1-1	-	-	CASREQQALNTEAFF	TGTGCCAGCAGGGAACAACAGGCGCTGAACACTGAAGCTTTCTTT
TRBV15	TRBJ2-7	-	-	CATSRDSGTPYEQYF	TGTGCCACCAGCAGAGATTCCGGGACCCCCTACGAGCAGTACTTC
TRBV2	TRBJ2-5	-	-	CASSPRVQETQYF	TGTGCCAGCTCCCCCAGGGTCCAAGAGACCCAGTACTTC
TRBV30	TRBJ1-2	-	-	CAWSRMGGRPNYGYTF	TGTGCCTGGAGCAGAATGGGGGGCAGACCGAACTATGGCTACACCTTC
TRBV27	TRBJ1-1	-	-	CASSLDTGILARSNTEAFF	TGTGCCAGCAGTTTAGATACAGGGATTCTAGCCCGCTCAAACACTGAAGCTTTCTTT
TRBV7-9	TRBJ2-7	-	TRBD1	CASSPLRGSPYEQYF	TGTGCCAGCAGCCCACTCAGGGGGTCACCCTACGAGCAGTACTTC
TRBV11-2	TRBJ2-7	-	TRBD1	CASSFGTGESEQYF	TGTGCCAGCAGCTTCGGGACAGGGGAATCCGAGCAGTACTTC
TRBV7-9	TRBJ2-7	-	-	CASSFTGARDYEQYF	TGTGCCAGCAGCTTCACGGGAGCAAGAGACTACGAGCAGTACTTC
TRBV5-6	TRBJ1-2	-	-	CASQAFPSGNYYGYTF	TGTGCCAGCCAAGCTTTCCCATCAGGGAATTACTATGGCTACACCTTC
TRBV10-1	TRBJ2-4	-	-	CASSESWAPLTSKNIQYF	TGCGCCAGCAGTGAGTCGTGGGCACCACTGACCTCCAAAAACATTCAGTACTTC
TRBV4-2	TRBJ1-2	-	-	CASSETGQTNYGYTF	TGTGCCAGCAGCGAGACCGGACAGACCAACTATGGCTACACCTTC
TRBV19	TRBJ2-7	-	-	CASSPGYEQYF	TGTGCCAGTAGTCCGGGCTACGAGCAGTACTTC